Each of the 12 T cell receptor beta chains below was sequenced from the same sample in a study of control samples from healthy donors and cancer patients. TCRdb's copy holds only in-frame clones and misses some; the assay was immunoSEQ multiplex PCR. The sample lists about 270,000 clones; roughly four fifths were seen once. Sequencing used PBMCs. The receptors originated from an older woman with lung cancer.

This chain links TRBV19 with TRBJ1-6, with 7 positions matching TRBD1. The junction had 7 bases not matched to a gene; V was cut back by 7 bases and J by 4 bases. Germline-derived CDR1 and CDR2 are LNHDA and SQIVND (reference sequence). The CDR3 covers 15 residues. The CDR3 loop reads CASNTPGQYNSPLHF. The CDR3 region has the DNA TGTGCCAGTAACACCCCGGGACAGTATAATTCACCCCTCCACTTT.

This clone was found a few times. The genes are TRBV28 and TRBJ1-1; D unclear. The length of the CDR3 is 13 residues. Germline V gene data show CDR1 as MDHEN and CDR2 as SYDVKM. The V end lost 1 base, the J end lost 4 bases, and 7 bases lay between the germline ends. CDR3 in amino acids: CASSLSSFTEAFF. In DNA, the CDR3 is TGTGCCAGCAGTTTATCGAGCTTCACTGAAGCTTTCTTT.

The V gene is TRBV5-6, the J gene TRBJ2-3; a possible D gene is TRBD1 (5 bases). Germline V gives CDR1 SGHDT, CDR2 YYEEEE. The germline V and J ends were trimmed by 0 bases and 8 bases, with 13 bases remaining between them. This CDR3 is 14 amino acids long. CDR3 in DNA: TGTGCCAGCAGCTTGGGGGCGGAGCAGGGTACGCAGTATTTT. Its translation: CASSLGAEQGTQYF.

This clone was observed once. The V call is TRBV4-2, the J call TRBJ2-7; 12 bases map to TRBD2. V lost 3 bases, J lost 1 base, and 7 bases stayed unmatched. Germline V gene lookup returns CDR1 LGHNA and CDR2 YNFKEQ. This CDR3 has 17 amino acids. CDR3 bases: TGTGCCAGCAGCCATCCTCGGACTAGCGGGGCTTCCTACGAGCAGTACTTC. Encoded protein: CASSHPRTSGASYEQYF.

The V call is TRBV5-1, the J call TRBJ1-4; 10 nucleotides align to TRBD1. The V gene's germline CDR1 is SGHRS and CDR2 YFSETQ. Losses at the gene ends were 4 bases for V and 8 bases for J; bases not matched to a gene: 14. The CDR3 length is 17 residues. The CDR3, as DNA: TGCGCCAGCAGCCGGGGGACAGGGGCCATTCCGGGGGAAAAACTGTTTTTT. This codes for CASSRGTGAIPGEKLFF.

The rearrangement links TRBV12-3 or TRBV12-4 to TRBJ2-1, with 7 bases fitting TRBD1. This CDR3 is built from 13 residues. V was clipped by 6 bases and J by 6 bases; unmatched bases: 5. CDR3 residues: CASSLQGRNEQFF. CDR3 sequence (DNA): TGTGCCAGCAGCCTACAGGGGCGCAATGAGCAGTTCTTC.

Written as DNA, the CDR3 is TGTGCCAGCAGTTTTAGTTCAGGGGCTGAGCAGTTCTTC. Protein: CASSFSSGAEQFF. The V call is TRBV12-3 or TRBV12-4, the J call TRBJ2-1, with TRBD1 as a possible D gene (6 bases). V gave up 3 bases and J gave up 9 bases, with 12 bases separating them. This CDR3 comprises 13 residues.

This clone has only one observation. V gene TRBV4-1 combines with J gene TRBJ2-7; 7 nucleotides align to TRBD2. Trimming took 4 bases from V and 5 from J; bases not matched to a gene: 8. The CDR3 loop spans 14 amino acids. The germline V gene encodes CDR1 MGHRA and CDR2 YSYEKL. Written as DNA, the CDR3 is TGCGCCAGCAGCCCCCCCGGGGAGGGTAACGAGCAGTACTTC. This sequence encodes CASSPPGEGNEQYF.

V is TRBV27 and J is TRBJ1-6, with 7 bases that match TRBD1. J was trimmed by 10 bases and V by 6 bases; bases with no gene match: 3. This CDR3 region has 12 residues. Germline assignment: CDR1 MNHEY and CDR2 SMNVEV (reference sequence). CDR3: CASRQGGSPLHF. CDR3 nucleotides: TGTGCCAGCAGGCAGGGGGGATCACCCCTCCACTTT.

CDR3 residues: CASSMQGAANEKLFF. The CDR3 DNA is TGTGCCAGCAGCATGCAGGGGGCTGCTAATGAAAAACTGTTTTTT. The chain links TRBV7-8 to TRBJ1-4; 8 nucleotides align to TRBD1. The junction had 5 bases not matched to a gene; V was cut back by 5 bases and J by 3 bases. Per the germline V gene, CDR1 is SGHVS and CDR2 is FQNEAQ. This CDR3 contains 15 residues.

This rearrangement joins TRBV5-4 to TRBJ2-6; D is undetermined. CDR1 SGHNT and CDR2 YYREEE come from the germline V gene (reference sequence). The CDR3 length is 18 residues. Trimming took off 0 bases at V and 0 bases at J, with 13 bases between the two ends. In DNA, the CDR3 is TGTGCCAGCAGCTTGGGCGTCCCACGGTCCTCTGGGGCCAACGTCCTGACTTTC. It codes for CASSLGVPRSSGANVLTF.

V gene TRBV7-2 combines with J gene TRBJ1-5; D unresolved. The CDR3 has 12 amino acids. Germline assignment: CDR1 SGHTA and CDR2 FQGNSA. V gave up 0 bases and J gave up 6 bases, with 3 bases separating them. CDR3 residues: CASSLAGQPQHF. CDR3 nucleotide sequence: TGTGCCAGCAGCTTAGCAGGTCAGCCCCAGCATTTT.